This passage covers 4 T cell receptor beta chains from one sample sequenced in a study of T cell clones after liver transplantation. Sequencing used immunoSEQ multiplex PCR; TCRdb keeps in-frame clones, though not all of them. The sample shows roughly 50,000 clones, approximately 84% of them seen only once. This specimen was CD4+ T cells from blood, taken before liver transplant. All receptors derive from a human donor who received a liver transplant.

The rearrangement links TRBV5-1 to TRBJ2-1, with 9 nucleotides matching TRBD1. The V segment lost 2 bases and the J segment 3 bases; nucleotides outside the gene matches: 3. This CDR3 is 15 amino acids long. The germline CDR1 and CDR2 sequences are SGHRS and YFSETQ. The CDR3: CASSFGTGIYNEQFF. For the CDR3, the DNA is TGCGCCAGCAGCTTTGGGACAGGGATCTACAATGAGCAGTTCTTC.

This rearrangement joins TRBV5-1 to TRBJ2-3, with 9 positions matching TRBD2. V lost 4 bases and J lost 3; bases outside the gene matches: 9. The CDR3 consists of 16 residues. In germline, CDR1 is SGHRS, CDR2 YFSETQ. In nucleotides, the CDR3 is TGCGCCAGCAGCCAAAGACAGCGGGGGGTAACAGATACGCAGTATTTT. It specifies CASSQRQRGVTDTQYF. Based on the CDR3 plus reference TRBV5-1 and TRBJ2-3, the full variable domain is KAGVTQTPRYLIKTRGQQVTLSCSPISGHRSVSWYQQTPGQGLQFLFEYFSETQRNKGNFPGRFSGRQFSNSRSEMNVSTLELGDSALYLCASSQRQRGVTDTQYFGPGTRLTVL.

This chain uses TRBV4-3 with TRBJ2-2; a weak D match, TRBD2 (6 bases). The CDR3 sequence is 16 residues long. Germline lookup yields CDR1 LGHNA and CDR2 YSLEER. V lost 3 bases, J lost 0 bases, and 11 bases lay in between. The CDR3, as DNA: TGCGCCAGCAGCCAGAGTAGCGGCGCGAACACCGGGGAGCTGTTTTTT. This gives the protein CASSQSSGANTGELFF.

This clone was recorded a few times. CDR3 sequence (DNA): TGTGCCAGCAGCCTGGGGACAGGAACAGATACGCAGTATTTT. Translated, it gives CASSLGTGTDTQYF. The J gene is TRBJ2-3, the V gene TRBV5-4; TRBD1 matches at 8 bases. This CDR3 spans 14 amino acids. The ends lost 4 bases at V and 3 bases at J; junction bases unmatched: 4. The germline V gene has CDR1 SGHNT and CDR2 YYREEE (reference sequence).